Given below is one T cell receptor (beta chain) in context. This clonotype occurred many times. Its specific antigen is unknown. Per-base qualities were not stored, and no clone one base away is much larger. The sample is drawn from a study of CD8 T cells in ankylosing spondylitis (dated by TCRdb to the late 2010s). About the investigation overall: The study profiled T cell receptor beta repertoires in healthy donors and ankylosing spondylitis patients to find disease-linked TCR variants. The full study cohort comprised 25 ankylosing spondylitis patients and some 110 healthy donors. Peripheral blood was sampled, and synovial fluid was also collected from ankylosing spondylitis patients.

The germline V gene sets CDR1 to SGHDN and CDR2 to FVKESK. V is trimmed back by 1 base and J by 5 bases, and the junction contains 8 bases that no gene match accounts for. The CDR3 goes from the cysteine to the phenylalanine over 15 residues. Solely the CDR3 DNA is kept, with 45 bases framed from the first base. General conclusions and limits of the study: Some of the motif variants had been reported before in the synovial fluid and blood of reactive arthritis patients, a finding that suggests common disease-initiation mechanisms. A TCR beta motif made up of several highly homologous amino acid variants appeared to be characteristic of blood from ankylosing spondylitis patients. The disease-linked clones were reported as significantly enriched in matched synovial fluid samples from ankylosing spondylitis patients. In peripheral blood, the disease-linked clones were found at relatively low frequencies and had a CD8+ phenotype.

The sequencing machine was an Illumina HiSeq 2500. TCR beta libraries were prepared by quantitative 5'-RACE with molecular barcodes. On the authors' methods: Disease-linked TCR variants were identified with a new computational method built on a probabilistic model of VDJ rearrangement. TCRdb ran its own pipeline on the public reads, namely fastp trimming at Q25 and MiXCR clone calling, and kept in-frame beta chains. Entries are consolidated by CDR3 protein sequence, retaining the most common genes and DNA. TCRdb's processing, not the study's, gives the V and J calls here. In all, the sample holds about 220,000 distinct CDR3 sequences, and about 6.7% of those were seen once. The ten largest clones represent 11% to 15% of the sample.

The TCR sequence derives from a male donor with ankylosing spondylitis. Specimen: blood, either unsorted or a sorted T cell fraction (not recorded which). This receptor chain uses TRBV14 and TRBJ2-7, and 7 junctional nucleotides match TRBD1. The CDR3 in this case is CASSQGRGLRDEQYF. The DNA sequence is as follows: TGTGCCAGCAGCCAAGGAAGGGGGCTGAGGGACGAGCAGTACTTC.